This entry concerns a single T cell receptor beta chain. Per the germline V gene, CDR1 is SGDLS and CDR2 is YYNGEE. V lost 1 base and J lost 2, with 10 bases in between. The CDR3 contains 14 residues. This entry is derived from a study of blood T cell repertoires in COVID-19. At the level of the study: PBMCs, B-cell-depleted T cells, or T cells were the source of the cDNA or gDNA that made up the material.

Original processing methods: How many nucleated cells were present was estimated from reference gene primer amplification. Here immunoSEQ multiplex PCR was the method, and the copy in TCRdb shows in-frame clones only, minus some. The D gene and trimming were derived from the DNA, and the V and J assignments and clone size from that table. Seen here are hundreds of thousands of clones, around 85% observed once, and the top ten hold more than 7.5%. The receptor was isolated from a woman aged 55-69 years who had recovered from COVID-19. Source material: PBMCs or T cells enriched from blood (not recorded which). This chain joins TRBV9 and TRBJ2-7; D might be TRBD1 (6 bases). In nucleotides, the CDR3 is TGTGCCAGCAGCGTAACTTGGGACACCTACGAGCAGTACTTC. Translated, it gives CASSVTWDTYEQYF.